Shown below are 23 T cell receptor beta chains from a single sample sequenced in a study of CD8+ T cells in alopecia areata. RNA, once extracted, was reverse transcribed into cDNA for use as the sequencing template. Profiling relied on immunoSEQ multiplex PCR, and the TCRdb table lists in-frame clones only, not all of them. The sample includes approximately 150,000 clones, roughly 58% of them seen just once. The source material was CD8+ T cells sorted from blood. The source of these receptors is a human donor in good health.

The V call is TRBV19, the J call TRBJ2-1; either TRBD1 or TRBD2 may supply D (5 bases each). The CDR3 runs 12 residues. Germline lookup yields CDR1 LNHDA and CDR2 SQIVND (reference sequence). V lost 5 bases, J lost 8 bases, and 10 bases lay in between. CDR3 in DNA: TGTGCCAGTAGTTTTCGGGGCGATGAGCAGTTCTTC. This translates into CASSFRGDEQFF.

This clone was seen a few times. The rearrangement uses TRBV5-4 and TRBJ2-1, with 10 positions matching TRBD1. CDR1 and CDR2 (germline): SGHNT, YYREEE (reference sequence). The CDR3 is 15 amino acids. Trimming took 3 bases from V and 4 from J; bases not matched to a gene: 4. CDR3 in amino acids: CASSSGQGIYNEQFF. CDR3 sequence (DNA): TGTGCCAGCAGCTCGGGACAGGGGATTTACAATGAGCAGTTCTTC.

With respect to this clone: Other DNA sequences in the same sample also yield this CDR3. The CDR3 protein is CASSSVGEQYF. The CDR3, as DNA: TGTGCCAGCAGCTCCGTAGGGGAGCAGTACTTC. The chain recombines TRBV7-9 with TRBJ2-7; no clear D. Trimming shortened V by 4 bases and J by 7 bases, and 8 bases separated the two germline ends. CDR3 length equals 11 residues. From germline, CDR1 is SEHNR and CDR2 FQNEAQ (reference sequence). The entire variable domain, with the rest obtained from reference TRBV7-9 and TRBJ2-7, is as follows: DTGVSQNPRHKITKRGQNVTFRCDPISEHNRLYWYRQTLGQGPEFLTYFQNEAQLEKSRLLSDRFSAERPKGSFSTLEIQRTEQGDSAMYLCASSSVGEQYFGPGTRLTVT.

The rearrangement joins TRBV29-1 to TRBJ1-1; 7 nucleotides match TRBD1. Germline values: CDR1 SQVTM, CDR2 ANQGSEA. The CDR3 totals 14 residues. The CDR3 spells CSIGWGQKNTEAFF. The DNA for the CDR3 is TGCAGTATTGGTTGGGGACAGAAAAACACTGAAGCTTTCTTT.

This chain links TRBV6-5 with TRBJ2-2; D is unresolved. CDR1 is MNHEY and CDR2 is SVGAGI in the germline V gene. V was trimmed by 3 bases and J by 3 bases, leaving 5 bases between them. The CDR3 sequence is 13 residues long. CDR3 sequence reads: CASSYIYTGELFF. CDR3 nucleotide sequence: TGTGCCAGCAGTTATATTTACACCGGGGAGCTGTTTTTT.

The chain has TRBV7-9 and TRBJ2-7; possible D gene TRBD2, 6 bases. Trimming removed 6 bases at V and 2 bases at J, with 11 bases between. This CDR3 contains 13 residues. Germline V gene lookup returns CDR1 SEHNR and CDR2 FQNEAQ (reference sequence). In nucleotides, the CDR3 is TGTGCCAGCAGGTCCGGGGGAGCCTACGAGCAGTACTTC. As protein: CASRSGGAYEQYF. Complete variable domain (other parts from reference TRBV7-9 and TRBJ2-7): DTGVSQNPRHKITKRGQNVTFRCDPISEHNRLYWYRQTLGQGPEFLTYFQNEAQLEKSRLLSDRFSAERPKGSFSTLEIQRTEQGDSAMYLCASRSGGAYEQYFGPGTRLTVT.

The rearrangement links TRBV9 to TRBJ2-7; D is tentatively TRBD1 or TRBD2 (6 bases each). CDR1 SGDLS and CDR2 YYNGEE come from the germline V gene. The germline V and J ends were trimmed by 4 bases and 2 bases, with 13 bases remaining between them. This CDR3 is 14 amino acids long. Written as DNA, the CDR3 is TGTGCCAGCAGCCCGGGGGCAGATGCCTACGAGCAGTACTTC. It is translated as CASSPGADAYEQYF.

This clone was recorded a few times. The rearrangement joins TRBV27 to TRBJ1-4; TRBD1 might be the D (6 bases). The germline V gene encodes CDR1 MNHEY and CDR2 SMNVEV (reference sequence). V was clipped by 6 bases and J by 8 bases, with 13 bases between them. There are 13 residues in the CDR3. CDR3 bases: TGTGCCAGCAGGAGGGGGTTGTGGGAAAAACTGTTTTTT. Its translation: CASRRGLWEKLFF.

The rearrangement joins TRBV5-1 to TRBJ2-7; the D gene is possibly TRBD2 (7 bases). This CDR3 spans 15 amino acids. V lost 0 bases and J 2 bases, leaving 12 bases between the germline ends. Germline CDR1 reads SGHRS; CDR2 reads YFSETQ. The DNA of the CDR3 is TGCGCCAGCAGCTTGGTATTGCGGGGGCCCTACGAGCAGTACTTC. Encoded protein: CASSLVLRGPYEQYF.

V usage is TRBV23-1 and J usage is TRBJ2-3, with D perhaps being TRBD1 or TRBD2 (5 bases each). TRBV23-1 is sorted into the ORF group, with uncertain function. Trimming stripped 2 bases from V and 3 bases from J, with 9 bases between. This CDR3 has 14 residues. This chain's CDR3 is CASSQLGRTDTQYF. Written as DNA, the CDR3 is TGCGCCAGCAGTCAACTGGGACGAACAGATACGCAGTATTTT.

The gene calls are TRBV15 and TRBJ1-2; no clear D. Germline V CDR1 and CDR2: LNHNV, YYDKDF (reference sequence). Trimming took 0 bases from V and 5 from J, leaving 7 bases between them. CDR3 length equals 13 residues. The CDR3 spells CATSRDTDYGYTF. The CDR3 DNA reads TGTGCCACCAGCAGAGATACAGATTATGGCTACACCTTC.

This rearrangement joins TRBV6-5 to TRBJ1-5, with D possibly TRBD1 on 5 matching bases. V was shortened by 5 bases and J by 8 bases, with 13 bases between the two germline ends. CDR1 and CDR2 (germline): MNHEY, SVGAGI. This CDR3 region has 13 residues. This chain's CDR3 is CASSRLGEEPQHF. CDR3 nucleotides: TGTGCCAGCAGTAGACTGGGGGAGGAGCCCCAGCATTTT.

This rearrangement joins TRBV7-9 to TRBJ2-7, with 7 bases that match TRBD2. The CDR3 has 13 residues. J lost 4 bases, V lost 2 bases, and 2 bases had no gene match. Germline lookup yields CDR1 SEHNR and CDR2 FQNEAQ (reference sequence). CDR3 protein: CASSLRGEYEQYF. The CDR3 bases are TGTGCCAGCAGCTTACGGGGGGAATACGAGCAGTACTTC.

The rearrangement uses TRBV6-5 and TRBJ2-5, with TRBD2 as a possible D gene (5 bases). Trimming took off 0 bases at V and 5 bases at J, with 10 bases between the two ends. Germline V CDR1 and CDR2: MNHEY, SVGAGI. This CDR3 is built from 14 residues. The DNA for the CDR3 is TGTGCCAGCAGTTACTCGGGAGACGCGGAGACCCAGTACTTC. Amino acid sequence: CASSYSGDAETQYF.

CDR3 sequence reads: CSASGHYEQYF. Here the CDR3 DNA reads TGCAGTGCTAGTGGCCACTACGAGCAGTACTTC. The gene calls are TRBV20-1 and TRBJ2-7; D is undetermined. The CDR3 has 11 residues. The V gene lost 3 bases and the J gene lost 3 bases, with 6 bases spanning the gap. Germline-derived CDR1 and CDR2 are DFQATT and SNEGSKA (reference sequence).

The chain joins TRBV29-1 to TRBJ2-5; no firm D call. This CDR3 comprises 12 residues. V lost 6 bases and J 0 bases, leaving 8 bases between the germline ends. Looked up from germline, CDR1 is SQVTM and CDR2 is ANQGSEA. The CDR3 loop is CSVSTNQETQYF. CDR3 bases: TGCAGCGTCTCTACAAACCAAGAGACCCAGTACTTC.

This clone has a handful of counts. The V call is TRBV29-1, the J call TRBJ2-7; 12 positions match TRBD2. The V gene end was trimmed by 4 bases and the J gene end by 0 bases; junction bases not matched to a gene: 7. The CDR3 length is 16 residues. Germline-derived CDR1 and CDR2 are SQVTM and ANQGSEA. The CDR3 here is CSVVGGLAGPSYEQYF. DNA of the CDR3: TGCAGCGTTGTGGGGGGACTAGCGGGCCCCTCCTACGAGCAGTACTTC.

The sample holds a few counts of this clone. Other DNA variants within this sample encode the same CDR3. The rearrangement uses TRBV7-9 and TRBJ2-1; D remains unclear. Germline V gene data show CDR1 as SEHNR and CDR2 as FQNEAQ (reference sequence). The CDR3 has 10 amino acids. The ends were cut back, 1 base at V and 9 bases at J, with 1 base in the middle. CDR3 in amino acids: CASSLVEQFF. As DNA, the CDR3 is TGTGCCAGCAGCTTAGTTGAGCAGTTCTTC.

The rearrangement uses TRBV6-1 and TRBJ2-1, with D maybe TRBD1 (6 bases). The V and J ends lost 4 bases and 10 bases respectively, with 23 bases between them. The CDR3 extends over 16 amino acids. Germline CDR1 and CDR2: MNHNS and SASEGT. This chain's CDR3 is CASSAQTGFSSDEQFF. The CDR3 DNA is TGTGCCAGCAGTGCACAAACAGGGTTTTCTTCCGACGAGCAGTTCTTC.

The rearrangement links TRBV5-4 to TRBJ2-7; possible D gene TRBD2, 6 bases. The germline V gene has CDR1 SGHNT and CDR2 YYREEE (reference sequence). V lost 3 bases, J lost 5 bases, and 15 bases lay in between. The CDR3 consists of 14 residues. DNA of the CDR3: TGTGCCAGCAGCTCTAGCCGGGAGACCCACGAGCAGTACTTC. Translating it yields CASSSSRETHEQYF.

The sample holds one count of this clone. V gene TRBV27 combines with J gene TRBJ2-5; possible D gene TRBD1, 5 bases. The CDR3 loop spans 19 amino acids. Per the germline V gene, CDR1 is MNHEY and CDR2 is SMNVEV (reference sequence). Trimming removed 1 base from V and 2 bases from J, with 23 bases in between. CDR3 in amino acids: CASSLFRVRDRGKQETQYF. DNA for the CDR3: TGTGCCAGCAGTTTATTCAGGGTCCGAGACCGTGGGAAACAAGAGACCCAGTACTTC.

The chain employs TRBV29-1 and TRBJ2-1, with a weak D call TRBD2 (5 bases). Deletions cut 1 base from V and 7 bases from J, with 23 bases between. This CDR3 has 17 amino acids. Germline CDR1 and CDR2: SQVTM and ANQGSEA. Here the CDR3 reads CSVEGGIASLVGNEQFF. The CDR3 DNA follows: TGCAGCGTTGAAGGAGGGATAGCTTCTCTCGTGGGGAATGAGCAGTTCTTC.

This chain links TRBV7-9 with TRBJ2-1, with D perhaps matching TRBD1 (6 bases). V lost 5 bases, J lost 6 bases, and 11 bases lay in between. CDR1 SEHNR and CDR2 FQNEAQ come from the germline V gene (reference sequence). The CDR3 is 13 residues long. CDR3 residues: CASSEIRGNEQFF. The CDR3 DNA reads TGTGCCAGCAGCGAAATCAGGGGCAATGAGCAGTTCTTC.